The 16 T cell receptor beta chains reported below all come from one sample, sequenced in a study of vaccination effects on CD4 cells after COVID-19. Measured with immunoSEQ multiplex PCR; TCRdb has only the in-frame clones, and not every one. The repertoire holds roughly 64,000 clones, with about 69% as singletons. Culture lasted about 11 days before CD4+ T cell isolation. Their specific antigens are unknown. Here the sequenced sample was CD4+ T cells from PBMCs cultured without peptide, taken before COVID-19 vaccination. The receptors originated from a human donor who had a prior SARS-CoV-2 infection.

The chain uses TRBV4-3 and TRBJ1-2, with TRBD1 as a possible D gene (5 bases). The CDR3 contains 15 residues. The germline V and J ends were trimmed by 1 base and 7 bases, with 16 bases remaining between them. The germline gives CDR1 LGHNA, CDR2 YSLEER. The CDR3 loop is CASSQGSGVQGGYTF. The CDR3, as DNA: TGCGCCAGCAGCCAAGGTTCGGGGGTGCAGGGTGGCTACACCTTC.

The gene calls are TRBV5-1 and TRBJ2-5; 9 bases are shared with TRBD1. The CDR3 spans 16 residues. Losses at the gene ends were 4 bases for V and 1 base for J; bases not matched to a gene: 8. CDR1 and CDR2 from the germline V gene are SGHRS and YFSETQ. The CDR3 protein is CASSNNGQGSQETQYF. In nucleotides, the CDR3 is TGCGCCAGCAGCAACAACGGACAGGGGAGCCAAGAGACCCAGTACTTC. The whole variable domain, remainder taken from reference TRBV5-1 and TRBJ2-5, is KAGVTQTPRYLIKTRGQQVTLSCSPISGHRSVSWYQQTPGQGLQFLFEYFSETQRNKGNFPGRFSGRQFSNSRSEMNVSTLELGDSALYLCASSNNGQGSQETQYFGPGTRLLVL.

This clone was counted a single time. This chain links TRBV7-2 with TRBJ2-7; weak D call: TRBD2 (6 bases). The V and J ends lost 4 bases and 1 base respectively, with 14 bases between them. Looked up from germline, CDR1 is SGHTA and CDR2 is FQGNSA. This CDR3 is built from 15 residues. The CDR3 sequence: CASSSYRGSSYEQYF. CDR3 DNA sequence: TGTGCCAGCAGCTCGTACCGGGGGTCTTCCTACGAGCAGTACTTC.

The chain carries TRBV3-1 (or the pseudogene TRBV3-2) and TRBJ2-7; D possibly corresponds to TRBD2 (5 bases). The CDR3 has 16 amino acids. V was cut by 2 bases and J by 6 bases, with 20 bases left in between. Germline lookup yields CDR1 LGHDT and CDR2 YNNKEL (reference sequence). CDR3 region: CASSQLGGREVAEQYF. CDR3 bases: TGTGCCAGCAGCCAATTGGGCGGTCGGGAAGTCGCCGAGCAGTACTTC.

The chain combines TRBV4-3 with TRBJ2-1, with a tentative D call TRBD2 (6 bases). V lost 5 bases, J lost 7 bases, and 15 bases lay in between. CDR1 and CDR2 from the germline V gene are LGHNA and YSLEER. The CDR3 sequence is 14 residues long. In DNA form, the CDR3 reads TGCGCCAGCAGCGGTGGGTTCGGGAGTAATGAGCAGTTCTTC. Translated, it gives CASSGGFGSNEQFF.

The chain employs TRBV4-3 and TRBJ2-2, with unresolved D. This CDR3 contains 17 residues. The V gene's germline CDR1 is LGHNA and CDR2 YSLEER. Trimming took off 0 bases at V and 8 bases at J, with 19 bases between the two ends. This CDR3 is CASSQDYPRLKAGELFF. The CDR3 nucleotides read TGCGCCAGCAGCCAAGACTACCCGAGACTCAAGGCGGGGGAGCTGTTTTTT.

Details on this clone: This sample also contains other DNA sequences that code for the same CDR3. This sequence joins TRBV19 and TRBJ1-5; 8 bases are shared with TRBD1. The V segment lost 6 bases and the J segment 6 bases; nucleotides outside the gene matches: 7. The germline CDR1 and CDR2 sequences are LNHDA and SQIVND (reference sequence). CDR3 length: 14 amino acids. The CDR3, as DNA: TGTGCCAGTAGCACTACAGGGGGTCGTCAGCCCCAGCATTTT. This gives the protein CASSTTGGRQPQHF.

This rearrangement joins TRBV18 to TRBJ2-1; a possible D gene is TRBD2 (6 bases). Germline V gene data show CDR1 as KGHSH and CDR2 as LQKENI. Trimming cost V 2 bases and J 2 bases, with 16 bases left between them. The CDR3 spans 17 residues. The CDR3 spells CASSPFTGGTPYNEQFF. Written as DNA, the CDR3 is TGTGCCAGCTCACCATTTACGGGCGGGACCCCCTACAATGAGCAGTTCTTC.

The sample holds a few counts of this clone. The CDR3 reads CASSQDRVLSPLHF. The CDR3 nucleotides are TGCGCCAGCAGCCAAGACAGGGTACTGTCACCCCTCCACTTT. This chain links TRBV4-1 with TRBJ1-6; a weak D match, TRBD1 (5 bases). CDR3 length: 14 residues. Trimming cost V 0 bases and J 10 bases, with 10 bases left between them. Per the germline V gene, CDR1 is MGHRA and CDR2 is YSYEKL.

This clone was seen a few times. The J gene is TRBJ2-1, the V gene TRBV6-6, with 9 bases aligning to TRBD1. The CDR3 has 13 residues. The V segment lost 6 bases and the J segment 15 bases; nucleotides outside the gene matches: 12. Germline lookup yields CDR1 MNHNY and CDR2 SVGAGI (reference sequence). The CDR3 loop is CASRAGTGFGGFF. For the CDR3, the DNA is TGTGCCAGCAGGGCCGGGACAGGGTTTGGTGGGTTCTTC.

The chain is built from TRBV3-1 (or the pseudogene TRBV3-2) and TRBJ1-1, with D tentatively TRBD1 (5 bases). Trimming removed 5 bases at V and 2 bases at J, with 9 bases between. The CDR3 is made up of 13 amino acids. Germline loops: CDR1 LGHDT, CDR2 YNNKEL (reference sequence). The CDR3 region is CASSMRGNTEAFF. In DNA, the CDR3 is TGTGCCAGCAGCATGAGGGGTAACACTGAAGCTTTCTTT.

CDR3 in DNA: TGTGCCAGCAGTTTCCGGCGGGAGGGCTTCCACGAGCAGTACTTC. As protein: CASSFRREGFHEQYF. V and J are TRBV27 and TRBJ2-7, with 9 bases identical to TRBD2. The CDR3 spans 15 residues. Per the germline V gene, CDR1 is MNHEY and CDR2 is SMNVEV (reference sequence). The V and J ends lost 3 bases and 5 bases, in that order; junction bases with no gene match: 8.

The chain is built from TRBV6-5 and TRBJ1-4, with D tentatively TRBD1 (5 bases). Trimming cost V 0 bases and J 6 bases, with 11 bases left between them. The CDR3 extends over 15 amino acids. Looked up from germline, CDR1 is MNHEY and CDR2 is SVGAGI. The CDR3 nucleotides read TGTGCCAGCAGTTACTCTCCGGGACTAGATGAAAAACTGTTTTTT. Encoded protein: CASSYSPGLDEKLFF.

The chain links TRBV29-1 to TRBJ2-5; D is possibly TRBD2 (6 bases). Looked up from germline, CDR1 is SQVTM and CDR2 is ANQGSEA. The CDR3 has 13 residues. Trimming pared 5 bases from V and 7 bases from J, leaving 17 bases between. CDR3 residues: CSVSLGGDGTQYF. CDR3 sequence (DNA): TGCAGCGTTTCACTGGGCGGGGATGGGACCCAGTACTTC.

The V gene is TRBV3-1 (or the pseudogene TRBV3-2), the J gene TRBJ1-1; weak D call: TRBD1 (6 bases). This CDR3 spans 14 amino acids. Germline V gene lookup returns CDR1 LGHDT and CDR2 YNNKEL (reference sequence). The V gene lost 5 bases and the J gene lost 1 base, with 11 bases spanning the gap. The CDR3 bases are TGTGCCAGCAGCTTACCGGACAGGAACACTGAAGCTTTCTTT. This gives the protein CASSLPDRNTEAFF.

This sequence joins TRBV19 and TRBJ2-1; 8 bases are a match to TRBD2. CDR1 and CDR2 (germline): LNHDA, SQIVND (reference sequence). The CDR3 has 14 residues. V shed 7 bases and J 7 bases; nucleotides not matched to a gene: 9. CDR3 sequence (DNA): TGTGCCAGTAAGCTGCGGGAGGAGTCAAATGAGCAGTTCTTC. Translation gives CASKLREESNEQFF.